A single sample is the source of the 25 T cell receptor beta chains below, sequenced in a study of cytomegalovirus exposure and HLA in healthy donors. Use of 60 Vbeta and 13 Jbeta primers characterized the PCR. Sequencing was performed with immunoSEQ multiplex PCR; in TCRdb, only in-frame clones are kept and a portion is missing. The sample data list more than 95,000 clones. Sequencing was carried out using PBMCs. These receptors all come from a man between 25 and 39 years old in good health and CMV-seronegative.

The chain couples TRBV6-5 to TRBJ2-7; TRBD2 matches at 12 bases. The CDR3 covers 15 residues. The junction had 5 bases not matched to a gene; V was cut back by 5 bases and J by 3 bases. Per germline, CDR1 MNHEY and CDR2 SVGAGI. The CDR3 sequence is CASSPGGLAGYEQYF. CDR3 nucleotide sequence: TGTGCCAGCAGTCCCGGGGGACTAGCGGGCTACGAGCAGTACTTC.

The rearrangement uses TRBV6-1 and TRBJ1-2; D is ambiguous. Trimming took 10 bases from V and 3 from J, leaving 15 bases between them. The length of the CDR3 is 13 residues. Germline-derived CDR1 and CDR2 are MNHNS and SASEGT. CDR3 DNA: TGTGCCACTCCCCCAGGAAAGGACTATGGCTACACCTTC. Its protein is CATPPGKDYGYTF.

The V and J genes are TRBV10-3 and TRBJ1-1; no firm D call. This CDR3 is built from 15 residues. CDR1 and CDR2 from the germline V gene are ENHRY and SYGVKD. V was clipped by 6 bases and J by 3 bases, with 17 bases between them. The CDR3 reads CAIRFSGIRDTEAFF. DNA for the CDR3: TGTGCCATCAGGTTCTCGGGGATTCGGGACACTGAAGCTTTCTTT.

The genes are TRBV28 and TRBJ2-6; 8 positions agree with TRBD2. V was pared by 3 bases and J by 0 bases, with 4 bases of the junction left unmatched. CDR3 length: 17 residues. Germline values: CDR1 MDHEN, CDR2 SYDVKM. CDR3 amino acids: CASSFGGVISGANVLTF. As DNA, the CDR3 is TGTGCCAGCAGTTTCGGGGGGGTTATCTCTGGGGCCAACGTCCTGACTTTC.

The chain combines TRBV30 with TRBJ1-2; the match to TRBD1 covers 9 bases. The CDR3 is made up of 12 amino acids. V shed 5 bases, J shed 4 bases, and the junction held 2 bases outside the gene matches. Germline V gene lookup returns CDR1 GTSNPN and CDR2 SVGIG (reference sequence). The CDR3 nucleotides are TGTGCCTGGGGGACAGGGAGCTATGGCTACACCTTC. Its translation: CAWGTGSYGYTF.

This rearrangement joins TRBV7-9 to TRBJ1-1, with D perhaps matching TRBD1 (5 bases). This CDR3 has 16 residues. Deletions cut 4 bases from V and 0 bases from J, with 15 bases between. The germline CDR1 and CDR2 sequences are SEHNR and FQNEAQ (reference sequence). Here the CDR3 DNA reads TGTGCCAGCAGCTCAAACAGGAGTCCGATGAACACTGAAGCTTTCTTT. Protein sequence: CASSSNRSPMNTEAFF.

J is TRBJ2-5 and V is TRBV19, with TRBD2 matching over 9 bases. Near its end, the DNA agrees better with TRBJ2-7, so the J call may be wrong. The CDR3 has 15 amino acids. CDR1 and CDR2 (germline): LNHDA, SQIVND (reference sequence). The CDR3 region is CASSSAVAGDYEQYF. The CDR3 DNA is TGTGCCAGTAGTTCCGCGGTAGCGGGAGACTACGAGCAGTACTTC.

The chain combines TRBV28 with TRBJ2-1, with 10 bases matching TRBD2. Trimming took 6 bases from V and 3 from J; bases not matched to a gene: 2. The CDR3 is 14 residues long. Per germline, CDR1 MDHEN and CDR2 SYDVKM. The CDR3, as DNA: TGTGCCAGCAGAGGGACTAGCGTCTACAATGAGCAGTTCTTC. Translating it yields CASRGTSVYNEQFF. The full variable domain, with the rest looked up from reference TRBV28 and TRBJ2-1, is DVKVTQSSRYLVKRTGEKVFLECVQDMDHENMFWYRQDPGLGLRLIYFSYDVKMKEKGDIPEGYSVSREKKERFSLILESASTNQTSMYLCASRGTSVYNEQFFGPGTRLTVL.

This sequence joins TRBV11-2 and TRBJ1-5; D perhaps matches TRBD1 (5 bases). The CDR3 length is 15 residues. Trimming cost V 5 bases and J 0 bases, with 11 bases left between them. Germline loops: CDR1 SGHAT, CDR2 FQNNGV. The CDR3 coding sequence is TGTGCCAGCAGCCTCGACAGCTATAGCAATCAGCCCCAGCATTTT. This encodes CASSLDSYSNQPQHF.

The chain uses TRBV5-1 and TRBJ2-7, with TRBD1 as a possible D gene (6 bases). This CDR3 comprises 16 residues. V gave up 1 base and J gave up 0 bases, with 14 bases separating them. Looked up from germline, CDR1 is SGHRS and CDR2 is YFSETQ. The CDR3, as DNA: TGCGCCAGCAGCTTGTTTGGGACAAGTCCCTCCTACGAGCAGTACTTC. Its translation is CASSLFGTSPSYEQYF.

For the CDR3, the DNA is TGCGCCAGCAGTCCGAGGACTAGCGGCAGCACAGATACGCAGTATTTT. Translation: CASSPRTSGSTDTQYF. The chain combines TRBV4-1 with TRBJ2-3; 10 bases match TRBD2. The V gene end was trimmed by 6 bases and the J gene end by 0 bases; junction bases not matched to a gene: 6. Germline V gives CDR1 MGHRA, CDR2 YSYEKL. This CDR3 spans 16 amino acids.

This sequence joins TRBV9 and TRBJ1-1, with D uncertain. CDR1 is SGDLS, CDR2 YYNGEE, per germline. V was cut by 4 bases and J by 0 bases, with 31 bases left in between. The CDR3 spans 21 residues. The CDR3 bases are TGTGCCAGCAGCCCCCGAGACGGGTCCCGCCCTCCCCTCTACATGAACACTGAAGCTTTCTTT. Translated, it gives CASSPRDGSRPPLYMNTEAFF.

V is TRBV19 and J is TRBJ2-3, with 11 nucleotides matching TRBD2. Germline lookup yields CDR1 LNHDA and CDR2 SQIVND (reference sequence). The trim removed 5 bases at V and 6 bases at J, leaving 4 bases unmatched. This CDR3 comprises 14 residues. The CDR3 DNA follows: TGTGCCAGTAGTTCCCGACTAGCGGGGGATACGCAGTATTTT. It is translated as CASSSRLAGDTQYF.

The chain is built from TRBV30 and TRBJ1-1; the D gene is possibly TRBD1 (5 bases). V lost 7 bases, J lost 10 bases, and 19 bases lay in between. From germline, CDR1 is GTSNPN and CDR2 SVGIG (reference sequence). The CDR3 loop spans 12 amino acids. CDR3 residues: CASRTPNLVAFF. CDR3 nucleotides: TGTGCCTCGCGGACACCGAATTTAGTAGCTTTCTTT. Looking up the rest from reference TRBV30 and TRBJ1-1 gives the full variable domain: SQTIHQWPATLVQPVGSPLSLECTVEGTSNPNLYWYRQAAGRGLQLLFYSVGIGQISSEVPQNLSASRPQDRQFILSSKKLLLSDSGFYLCASRTPNLVAFFGQGTRLTVV.

The genes are TRBV5-1 and TRBJ1-2; D perhaps matches TRBD1 (6 bases). Germline V CDR1 and CDR2: SGHRS, YFSETQ. The CDR3 totals 14 residues. V was cut by 3 bases and J by 6 bases, with 15 bases left in between. CDR3 amino acids: CASSSSHRDHGYTF. CDR3 in DNA: TGCGCCAGCAGCTCCAGTCACAGGGATCATGGCTACACCTTC.

The gene calls are TRBV4-1 and TRBJ2-7; maybe TRBD2 (6 bases). The CDR3 loop spans 16 amino acids. Deletions cut 1 base from V and 2 bases from J, with 15 bases between. CDR1 and CDR2 (germline): MGHRA, YSYEKL. CDR3 nucleotides: TGCGCCAGCAGCCAAGCCCGTTTCCTAGCGCCCTACGAGCAGTACTTC. Translating it yields CASSQARFLAPYEQYF.

The V and J genes are TRBV5-1 and TRBJ2-3; D might be TRBD2 (6 bases). Per germline, CDR1 SGHRS and CDR2 YFSETQ. The CDR3 spans 16 residues. V was trimmed by 2 bases and J by 1 base, leaving 14 bases between them. CDR3 amino acids: CASSLGGTSGTDTQYF. In DNA form, the CDR3 reads TGCGCCAGCAGCTTAGGCGGGACGTCTGGCACAGATACGCAGTATTTT.

The chain combines TRBV7-2 with TRBJ2-1; the match to TRBD2 covers 11 bases. The CDR3 totals 14 residues. Unmatched junction bases numbered 4, after V lost 4 bases and J lost 8 bases. Germline CDR1 SGHTA, CDR2 FQGNSA. This CDR3 reads CASSSGLAVDEQFF. For the CDR3, the DNA is TGTGCCAGCAGCTCGGGACTAGCGGTCGATGAGCAGTTCTTC.

The chain has TRBV28 and TRBJ2-1; maybe TRBD1 (5 bases). V lost 4 bases and J 7 bases, leaving 5 bases between the germline ends. Germline V gene sequence: CDR1 MDHEN, CDR2 SYDVKM. The CDR3 sequence is 11 residues long. The CDR3 reads CASSSGNEQFF. The CDR3 DNA reads as TGTGCCAGCAGTTCAGGGAATGAGCAGTTCTTC.

The chain has TRBV5-6 and TRBJ2-1; TRBD2 aligns across 10 bases. CDR3 length: 16 amino acids. The junction had 11 bases not matched to a gene; V was cut back by 3 bases and J by 8 bases. Per germline, CDR1 SGHDT and CDR2 YYEEEE. CDR3 nucleotide sequence: TGTGCCAGCAGCTCCTCGGCTAGCGGGAGCCTCTATGAGCAGTTCTTC. Protein sequence: CASSSSASGSLYEQFF.

The chain combines TRBV9 with TRBJ2-1; TRBD2 agrees at 8 bases. Germline lookup yields CDR1 SGDLS and CDR2 YYNGEE. The CDR3 is made up of 17 amino acids. V was pared by 0 bases and J by 4 bases, with 9 bases of the junction left unmatched. The CDR3 nucleotides read TGTGCCAGCAGCGTAGATGTAACTAGCGGTTTATACAATGAGCAGTTCTTC. It codes for CASSVDVTSGLYNEQFF. Combining the CDR3 with reference TRBV9 and TRBJ2-1 gives the whole variable domain DSGVTQTPKHLITATGQRVTLRCSPRSGDLSVYWYQQSLDQGLQFLIQYYNGEERAKGNILERFSAQQFPDLHSELNLSSLELGDSALYFCASSVDVTSGLYNEQFFGPGTRLTVL.

The V call is TRBV2, the J call TRBJ2-4, with a tentative D call TRBD2 (5 bases). The germline V and J ends were trimmed by 5 bases and 8 bases, with 19 bases remaining between them. From germline, CDR1 is SNHLY and CDR2 FYNNEI. The CDR3 covers 15 residues. CDR3 in amino acids: CASSHPTRSVDIQYF. In DNA form, the CDR3 reads TGTGCCAGCAGTCACCCAACTAGGAGTGTGGACATTCAGTACTTC.

This chain uses TRBV5-5 with TRBJ1-5, with 7 bases aligning to TRBD1. The CDR3 covers 15 residues. Germline V gives CDR1 SGHKS, CDR2 YYEKEE (reference sequence). V trimming: 5 bases; J trimming: 3 bases; junction bases outside the gene matches: 8. The CDR3 DNA follows: TGTGCCAGCAGACTTGACAGGGCGGACAATCAGCCCCAGCATTTT. Translated, it gives CASRLDRADNQPQHF.

The chain is built from TRBV10-3 and TRBJ1-1; D gene unclear. Trimming left V 6 bases short and J 0 bases short, with 11 bases between. The length of the CDR3 is 14 residues. The germline V gene has CDR1 ENHRY and CDR2 SYGVKD. The CDR3 sequence: CAISQATVNTEAFF. The DNA of the CDR3 is TGTGCCATCAGCCAGGCGACCGTGAACACTGAAGCTTTCTTT.

The chain couples TRBV6-5 to TRBJ2-7; 9 bases map to TRBD2. The CDR3 spans 16 residues. With V trimmed by 0 bases and J by 0 bases, 3 bases remained unmatched. Germline V gives CDR1 MNHEY, CDR2 SVGAGI. In DNA form, the CDR3 reads TGTGCCAGCAGTTACTCAGGCGGGAGGGCCTCCTACGAGCAGTACTTC. Protein product: CASSYSGGRASYEQYF.